Below are 6 T cell receptor beta chains sequenced from a single sample in a study of identical twins. MiXCR, run by TCRdb on the 5' RACE reads, gives a single entry per CDR3 protein. The sample records 400,000 to 550,000 distinct CDR3 sequences, 14% being singletons. This sample also appeared in a second study, on yellow fever vaccine responses in identical twins.

Sequencing was performed on CD4+ T cells sorted from blood. All receptors derive from a woman younger than 35 in good health.

This clonotype was seen ten or more times. The chain uses TRBV10-3 and TRBJ2-5; a possible D gene is TRBD1 (6 bases). V lost 5 bases and J lost 5, with 21 bases in between. The CDR3 is 16 residues long. Germline V CDR1 and CDR2: ENHRY, SYGVKD. CDR3 region: CAISPTGQGTGETQYF. The CDR3 DNA follows: TGTGCCATCAGTCCAACCGGGCAGGGGACGGGGGAGACCCAGTACTTC.

There are a few counts of this clonotype. The chain couples TRBV7-2 to TRBJ2-7; D might be TRBD1 (5 bases). The V end lost 4 bases, the J end lost 6 bases, and 13 bases lay between the germline ends. CDR3 size: 13 residues. Germline V gene sequence: CDR1 SGHTA, CDR2 FQGNSA. CDR3 coding DNA: TGTGCCAGCAGCTGGGCAGGGAACTTCGAGCAGTACTTC. Amino acid sequence: CASSWAGNFEQYF.

The genes are TRBV19 and TRBJ2-3; TRBD1 is a possible D gene (6 bases). The CDR3 runs to 14 residues. V lost 4 bases to trimming and J lost 0 bases, with 8 bases between them. CDR1 and CDR2 from the germline V gene are LNHDA and SQIVND (reference sequence). The CDR3 DNA reads TGTGCCAGTAGTACAACAGGGAGCACAGATACGCAGTATTTT. It is translated as CASSTTGSTDTQYF. Full variable domain (rest looked up from reference TRBV19 and TRBJ2-3): DGGITQSPKYLFRKEGQNVTLSCEQNLNHDAMYWYRQDPGQGLRLIYYSQIVNDFQKGDIAEGYSVSREKKESFPLTVTSAQKNPTAFYLCASSTTGSTDTQYFGPGTRLTVL.

This clonotype was detected only a few times. The CDR3 reads CASSWNSGNTIYF. DNA for the CDR3: TGTGCCAGCAGCTGGAATAGTGGAAACACCATATATTTT. V is TRBV7-2 and J is TRBJ1-3; D unclear. CDR3 length: 13 amino acids. The V end was cut by 4 bases, the J end by 3 bases, with 7 bases between. Germline-derived CDR1 and CDR2 are SGHTA and FQGNSA.

V and J are TRBV12-3 or TRBV12-4 and TRBJ1-5, with D possibly TRBD1 on 5 matching bases. Matching the DNA end better, TRBJ2-3 makes the J call doubtful. CDR3 length: 15 amino acids. The CDR3 DNA follows: TGTGCCAGCAGTTTAGCCAGGGCAGTCGGTCAGCCCCAGTATTTT. Translating it yields CASSLARAVGQPQYF.

The table lists this clonotype with a few counts. This chain joins TRBV5-1 and TRBJ2-7; the match to TRBD1 covers 7 bases. The CDR3 is made up of 15 amino acids. V lost 0 bases and J lost 2; bases outside the gene matches: 5. CDR1 is SGHRS and CDR2 is YFSETQ in the germline V gene. The CDR3 region has the DNA TGCGCCAGCAGCTTGGACGGGACAGCTACCTACGAGCAGTACTTC. Amino acid sequence: CASSLDGTATYEQYF.